This TCR beta chain came from a study of T cells in Graves' hyperthyroidism and ophthalmopathy. This clonotype was seen at least ten times. With 5 bases removed from V and 4 bases from J, the gap between germline ends came to 15 bases. The CDR3 runs 14 residues. Orbital computed tomography, thyroid ultrasound, serum thyroxine and TRAb, and clinical symptoms together informed the diagnoses. Fresh peripheral blood, around 9.3 ml of it, supplied the PBMCs. Amplified TCR beta CDR3 regions derived from RNA transcripts. HTBI primers drove first-round RT-PCR of the TCR CDR3. MiXCR, run by TCRdb on the multiplex PCR reads, gives a single entry per CDR3 protein. The sample has some 490,000 distinct CDR3 sequences, about 22% seen once.

This TCR came from an older woman with Graves' ophthalmopathy. Source material: blood. The gene calls are TRBV12-3 or TRBV12-4 and TRBJ2-7; tentative D call: TRBD2 (5 bases). In DNA form, the CDR3 reads TGTGCCAGCAGTCTCGGGCCGGGGTCTTACGAGCAGTACTTC. Protein product: CASSLGPGSYEQYF.